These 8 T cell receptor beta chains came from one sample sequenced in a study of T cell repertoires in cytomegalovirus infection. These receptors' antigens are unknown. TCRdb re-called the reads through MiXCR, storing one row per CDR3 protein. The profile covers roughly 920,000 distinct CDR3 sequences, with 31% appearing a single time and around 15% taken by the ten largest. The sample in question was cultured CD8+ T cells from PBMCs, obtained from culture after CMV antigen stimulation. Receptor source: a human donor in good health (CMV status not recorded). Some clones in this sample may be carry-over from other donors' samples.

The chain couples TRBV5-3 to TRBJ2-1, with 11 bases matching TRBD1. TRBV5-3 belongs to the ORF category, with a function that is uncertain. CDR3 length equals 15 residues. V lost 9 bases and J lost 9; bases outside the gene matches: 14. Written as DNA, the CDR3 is TGTGCCATCAGCTTACCGGGACAGGGGGTGGGTGAGCAGTTCTTC. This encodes CAISLPGQGVGEQFF.

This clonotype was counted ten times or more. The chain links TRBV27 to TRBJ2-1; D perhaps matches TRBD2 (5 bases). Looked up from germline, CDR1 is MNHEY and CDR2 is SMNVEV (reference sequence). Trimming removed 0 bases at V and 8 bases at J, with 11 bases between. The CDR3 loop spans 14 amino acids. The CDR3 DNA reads TGTGCCAGCAGTTTATCTAGCGCAGGCGATGAGCAGTTCTTC. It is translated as CASSLSSAGDEQFF.

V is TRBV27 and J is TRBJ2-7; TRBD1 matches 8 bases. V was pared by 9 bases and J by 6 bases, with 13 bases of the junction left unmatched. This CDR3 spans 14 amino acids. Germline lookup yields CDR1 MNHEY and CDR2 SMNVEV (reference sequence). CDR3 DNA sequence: TGTGCCAGTGCGTGGGGGACAGGACATCTCGAGCAGTACTTC. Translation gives CASAWGTGHLEQYF.

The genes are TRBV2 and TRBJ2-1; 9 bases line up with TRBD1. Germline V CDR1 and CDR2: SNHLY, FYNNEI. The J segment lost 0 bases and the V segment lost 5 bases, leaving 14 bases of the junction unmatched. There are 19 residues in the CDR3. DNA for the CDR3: TGTGCCAGCAGTCAACCGGACAGGGGAGGTTTGAGCTCCTACAATGAGCAGTTCTTC. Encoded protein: CASSQPDRGGLSSYNEQFF.

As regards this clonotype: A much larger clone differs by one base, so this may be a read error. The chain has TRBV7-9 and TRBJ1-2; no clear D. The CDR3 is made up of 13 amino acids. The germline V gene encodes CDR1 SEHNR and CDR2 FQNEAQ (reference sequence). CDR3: CASGLVWAYGYTF. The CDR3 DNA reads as TGTGCCAGCGGCTTAGTATGGGCCTATGGCTACACCTTC.

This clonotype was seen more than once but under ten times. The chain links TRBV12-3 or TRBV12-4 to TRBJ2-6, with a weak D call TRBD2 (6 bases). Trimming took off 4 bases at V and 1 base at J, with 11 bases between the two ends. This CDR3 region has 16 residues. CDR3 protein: CASSYRRESGANVLTF. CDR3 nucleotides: TGTGCCAGCAGTTATCGACGGGAGTCTGGGGCCAACGTCCTGACTTTC.

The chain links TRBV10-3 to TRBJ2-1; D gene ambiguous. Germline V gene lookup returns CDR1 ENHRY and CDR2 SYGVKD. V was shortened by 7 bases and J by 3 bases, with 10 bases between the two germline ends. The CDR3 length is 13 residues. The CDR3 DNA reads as TGTGCCATCACCGGCGGAAACTACAATGAGCAGTTCTTC. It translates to CAITGGNYNEQFF.

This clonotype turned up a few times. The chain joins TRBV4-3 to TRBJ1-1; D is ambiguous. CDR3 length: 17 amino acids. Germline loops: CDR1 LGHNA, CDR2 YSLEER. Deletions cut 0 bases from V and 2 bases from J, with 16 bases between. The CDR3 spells CASSQDLPGRENTEAFF. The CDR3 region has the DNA TGCGCCAGCAGCCAAGATCTTCCGGGTAGGGAAAACACTGAAGCTTTCTTT.